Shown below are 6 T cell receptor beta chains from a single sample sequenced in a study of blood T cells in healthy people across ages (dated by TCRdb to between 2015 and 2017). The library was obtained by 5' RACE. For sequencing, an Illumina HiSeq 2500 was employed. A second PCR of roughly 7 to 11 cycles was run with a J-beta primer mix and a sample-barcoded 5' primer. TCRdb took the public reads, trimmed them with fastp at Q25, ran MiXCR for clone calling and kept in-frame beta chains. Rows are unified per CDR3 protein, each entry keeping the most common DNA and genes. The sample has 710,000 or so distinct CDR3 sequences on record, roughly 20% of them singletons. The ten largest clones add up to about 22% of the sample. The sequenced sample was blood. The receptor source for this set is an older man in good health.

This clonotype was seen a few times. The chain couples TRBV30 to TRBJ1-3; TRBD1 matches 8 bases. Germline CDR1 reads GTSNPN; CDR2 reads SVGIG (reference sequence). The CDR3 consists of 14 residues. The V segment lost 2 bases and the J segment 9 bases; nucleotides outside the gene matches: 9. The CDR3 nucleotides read TGTGCCTGGAGTCCAACGCGGACAGGGTCCACCATATATTTT. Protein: CAWSPTRTGSTIYF. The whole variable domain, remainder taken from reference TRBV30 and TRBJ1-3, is SQTIHQWPATLVQPVGSPLSLECTVEGTSNPNLYWYRQAAGRGLQLLFYSVGIGQISSEVPQNLSASRPQDRQFILSSKKLLLSDSGFYLCAWSPTRTGSTIYFGEGSWLTVV.

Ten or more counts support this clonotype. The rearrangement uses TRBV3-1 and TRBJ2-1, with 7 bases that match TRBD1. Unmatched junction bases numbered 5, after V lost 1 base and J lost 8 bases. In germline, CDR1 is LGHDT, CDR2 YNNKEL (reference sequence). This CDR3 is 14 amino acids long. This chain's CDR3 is CASSQGNRGHEQFF. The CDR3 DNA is TGTGCCAGCAGCCAAGGTAACAGGGGCCATGAGCAGTTCTTC.

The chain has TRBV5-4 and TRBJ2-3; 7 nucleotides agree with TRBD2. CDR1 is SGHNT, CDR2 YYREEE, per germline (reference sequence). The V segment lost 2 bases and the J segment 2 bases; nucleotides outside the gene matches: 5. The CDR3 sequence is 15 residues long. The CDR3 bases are TGTGCCAGCAGCTTCGGGGGGTCTGACACAGATACGCAGTATTTT. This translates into CASSFGGSDTDTQYF.

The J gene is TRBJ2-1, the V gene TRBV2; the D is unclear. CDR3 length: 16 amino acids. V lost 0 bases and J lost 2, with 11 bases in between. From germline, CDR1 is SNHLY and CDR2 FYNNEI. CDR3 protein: CASSEASRGAYNEQFF. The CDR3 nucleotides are TGTGCCAGCAGTGAAGCATCTAGAGGCGCCTACAATGAGCAGTTCTTC. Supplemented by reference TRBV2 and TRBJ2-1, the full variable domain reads EPEVTQTPSHQVTQMGQEVILRCVPISNHLYFYWYRQILGQKVEFLVSFYNNEISEKSEIFDDQFSVERPDGSNFTLKIRSTKLEDSAMYFCASSEASRGAYNEQFFGPGTRLTVL.

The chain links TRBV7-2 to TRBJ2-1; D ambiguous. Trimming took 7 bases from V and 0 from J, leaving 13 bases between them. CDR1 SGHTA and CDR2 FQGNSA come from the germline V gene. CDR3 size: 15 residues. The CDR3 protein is CASIHPYGSYNEQFF. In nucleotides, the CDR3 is TGTGCCAGCATCCACCCTTACGGCTCCTACAATGAGCAGTTCTTC.

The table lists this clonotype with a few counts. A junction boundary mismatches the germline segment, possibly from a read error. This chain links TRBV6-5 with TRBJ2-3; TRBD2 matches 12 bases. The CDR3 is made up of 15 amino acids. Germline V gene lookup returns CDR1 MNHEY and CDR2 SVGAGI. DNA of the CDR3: TGTGCCACAATCCCGGGACTAGCGGGCACGGATACGCAGTATTTT. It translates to CATIPGLAGTDTQYF.